This TCR beta chain was captured in a study of blood T cell repertoires in COVID-19 (TCRdb year 2020). For the wider study: Collaborator samples came from the United States, Italy and Spain and covered acute and convalescent phases of COVID-19. The material from the prospective study consisted of cDNA or gDNA derived from T cells, B-cell-depleted T cells, or PBMCs. Deeply sampled blood TCRbeta repertoires from subjects exposed to, actively infected with, or recovered from COVID-19 were included in the dataset. The repertoires were released in a freely available public database intended as a resource for research on the immune response to SARS-CoV-2. Samples were obtained from the ongoing ImmuneRACE study (first 160 participants) and from approximately 1,200 subjects provided by 6 global collaborators. Sample metadata almost always included a de-identified subject ID, COVID-19 status, age in years and sex. Where available, HLA class I and class II types were taken from metadata supplied by the sample provider and were not determined by assay-based typing. Overall study results and their limits: How much clinical and demographic metadata was included differed by source and by participant, and the metadata was provided uncurated.

Collaborating institutions collected whole blood in K2EDTA tubes following their own protocols. For TCRbeta analysis, collaborators shipped samples as frozen whole blood, isolated PBMCs, or DNA extracted from either of those sample types. The CDR3 spans 11 residues, from the cysteine through the phenylalanine. The only DNA kept is the CDR3, 33 bases in frame from the first base. Per the germline V gene (reference sequence), MNHNY is the CDR1 and SVGAGI is the CDR2. A distance of 12 bases separates the germline ends of V and J, which lose 10 bases and 9 bases respectively. Comment on this clone: Its cognate antigen has yet to be identified. The input lacks base qualities; no much larger clone sits a single base away.

TCRbeta CDR3 regions were amplified from genomic DNA by means of the immunoSEQ Assay, a bias-controlled multiplex PCR. Per the original workflow: The number of nucleated cells in each sample was estimated from the amplification of reference gene primers within the assay. To quantify the absolute abundance of each unique TCRbeta CDR3 rearrangement, sequence reads were collapsed and filtered. For each sample, productive Simpson clonality was calculated as the square root of Simpson's diversity index over productive rearrangements. Not all clones reach the TCRdb copy of this immuneACCESS table, which keeps in-frame sequences only. Checked studies attribute under half of the gap to unresolved V genes and leave the rest unexplained. V, J and clone size are those of that table, while D and trimming were read from the DNA. Across this sample there are about 330,000 clones, with roughly 90% seen only once. Under 4.5% of the sample comes from the top ten.

The chain uses TRBV6-6 and TRBJ2-2, with the identity of the D gene unclear. The material sequenced was peripheral blood. This receptor was identified in a woman in her 50s with active or convalescent COVID-19. The CDR3 in this case is CATAIVRELFF. The nucleotide sequence reads TGTGCCACCGCTATAGTGAGGGAGCTGTTTTTT.